This T cell receptor beta chain appears in the sequencing data of a study of T cells in Graves' hyperthyroidism and ophthalmopathy. This clonotype was seen only a few times. Germline V gene lookup returns CDR1 LGHDT and CDR2 YNNKEL (reference sequence). This CDR3 has 14 residues. V lost 7 bases, J lost 0 bases, and 13 bases lay in between. TCR beta CDR3 regions were amplified from RNA. An initial round of RT-PCR targeting the TCR CDR3 relied on the HTBI primer set. MiXCR, run by TCRdb on the multiplex PCR reads, gives a single entry per CDR3 protein. The sample yields some 510,000 distinct CDR3 sequences, less than 25% seen once.

This receptor was taken from a man aged 18 to 30 with Graves' hyperthyroidism. The specimen was blood. The genes are TRBV3-1 and TRBJ2-7; TRBD1 or TRBD2 may be the D gene (7 bases each). CDR3 in DNA: TGTGCCAGCACCAGGGGGGGCGGCTCCTACGAGCAGTACTTC. The encoded protein is CASTRGGGSYEQYF.